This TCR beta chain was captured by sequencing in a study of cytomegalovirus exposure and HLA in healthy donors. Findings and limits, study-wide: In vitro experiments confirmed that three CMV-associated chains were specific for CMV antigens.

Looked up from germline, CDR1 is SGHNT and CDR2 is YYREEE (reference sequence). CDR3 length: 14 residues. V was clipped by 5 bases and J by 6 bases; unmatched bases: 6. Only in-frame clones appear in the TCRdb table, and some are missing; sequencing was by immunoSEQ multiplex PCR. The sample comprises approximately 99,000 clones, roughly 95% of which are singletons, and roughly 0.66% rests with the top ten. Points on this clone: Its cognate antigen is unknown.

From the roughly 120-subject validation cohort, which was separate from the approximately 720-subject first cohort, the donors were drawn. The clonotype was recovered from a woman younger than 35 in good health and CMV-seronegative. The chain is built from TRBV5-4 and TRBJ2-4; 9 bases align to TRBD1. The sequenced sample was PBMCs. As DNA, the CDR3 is TGTGCCAGCAGTCAGGACAGGGGAAGAAACATTCAGTACTTC. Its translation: CASSQDRGRNIQYF.